Sequencing of this TCR beta chain was carried out in a study of regulatory T cells in long-lasting Graves disease. The time point here: newly diagnosed GD, antithyroid drugs for less than 3 months. TCR sequences were obtained from RNA taken from PBMCs. Concerning this clonotype: The junction does not match germline at one end; this may be a read error.

The CDR3 sequence is 15 residues long. Germline V gene lookup returns CDR1 SGHRS and CDR2 YFSETQ. CDR3-region Arm-PCR and iRepertoire HTBI primers produced the TCR beta libraries. MiXCR, run by TCRdb on the multiplex PCR reads, gives a single entry per CDR3 protein. The sample has 360,000 or so distinct CDR3 sequences; about 17% are singletons. These same records also appear under a second study, on T cells in Graves' hyperthyroidism and ophthalmopathy. In that study: The blood repertoire included most of the expanded thyroid clonotypes above 0.001.

This clonotype was sampled from a young woman with Graves disease. The chain carries TRBV5-1 and TRBJ1-4, with D unclear. The specimen comprised peripheral blood mononuclear cells (PBMCs), sampled at new diagnosis, from a patient treated with antithyroid drugs. The CDR3 region is CASSLDPGTNEELFF. Here the CDR3 DNA reads TGCGCCAGCAGCTTAGATCCGGGCACGAATGAAGAACTGTTTTTT.